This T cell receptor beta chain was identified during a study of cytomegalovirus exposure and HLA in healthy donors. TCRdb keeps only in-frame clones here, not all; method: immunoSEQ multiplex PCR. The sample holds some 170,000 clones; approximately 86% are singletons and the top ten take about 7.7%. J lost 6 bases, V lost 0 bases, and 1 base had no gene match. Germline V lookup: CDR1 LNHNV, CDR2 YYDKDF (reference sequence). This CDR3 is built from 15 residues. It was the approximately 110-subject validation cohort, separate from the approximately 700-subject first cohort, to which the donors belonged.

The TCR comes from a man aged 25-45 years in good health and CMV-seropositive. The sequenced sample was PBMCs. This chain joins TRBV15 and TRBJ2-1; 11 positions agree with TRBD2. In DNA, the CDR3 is TGTGCCACCAGCAGAGATACTAGCGGGAGCAATGAGCAGTTCTTC. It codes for CATSRDTSGSNEQFF.